Listed here is a single T cell receptor (beta chain). In the authors' workflow: Amplified reference gene primers provided the basis for estimating nucleated cell counts. Method: immunoSEQ multiplex PCR; TCRdb's copy keeps in-frame clones and lacks some. V and J calls and clone size are given by that table; D and trimming were obtained from the DNA. The sample has roughly 99,000 clones; more than 65% are singletons. The source of the sample is a study of blood T cell repertoires in COVID-19. Study details: Acute and convalescent COVID-19 specimens originated in the United States, Italy and Spain. PBMCs, B-cell-depleted T cells, or T cells provided the cDNA or gDNA that made up the material.

The CDR3 is 16 residues long. CDR1 is SGHRS and CDR2 is YFSETQ in the germline V gene. V lost 4 bases to trimming and J lost 3 bases, with 20 bases between them. The TCR originated in a woman at least 80 years old with acute or convalescent COVID-19. The chain is built from TRBV5-1 and TRBJ2-7; TRBD2 might be the D (5 bases). The specimen sequenced was peripheral blood. This CDR3 reads CASSPRGGGGGYEQYF. The DNA for the CDR3 is TGCGCCAGCAGCCCCCGAGGTGGAGGAGGAGGCTACGAGCAGTACTTC.